This T cell receptor beta chain appears in the sequencing data of a study of blood T cell repertoires in COVID-19. Overall study: The United States, Italy and Spain were the sources of the acute and convalescent COVID-19 samples. PBMCs, B-cell-depleted T cells, or T cells were the source of the cDNA or gDNA that made up the material.

Germline CDR1 is LNHNV and CDR2 is YYDKDF (reference sequence). The CDR3 runs to 13 residues. With 3 bases removed from V and 7 bases from J, the gap between germline ends came to 10 bases. Measured with immunoSEQ multiplex PCR; TCRdb has only the in-frame clones, and not every one. This sample has about 98,000 clones; around 82% occur once, and the top ten carry about 11%. The specimen was peripheral blood. This chain connects TRBV15 to TRBJ1-5; D unresolved. This clonotype was obtained from a man in his 70s with active or convalescent COVID-19. CDR3 in DNA: TGTGCCACCAGCAGGGAAGGGAGGCAGCCCCAGCATTTT. Its protein product is CATSREGRQPQHF.